This passage covers 18 T cell receptor beta chains from one sample sequenced in a study of blood T cell repertoires in COVID-19. This table comes from immunoSEQ multiplex PCR, and its TCRdb copy is limited to in-frame clones, with some not included. This table holds hundreds of thousands of clones, about nine tenths found once. Sequenced sample: peripheral blood. The receptors stem from a man between 18 and 35 years old with active or convalescent COVID-19.

The V gene is TRBV28, the J gene TRBJ2-7; 7 bases map to TRBD2. Per the germline V gene, CDR1 is MDHEN and CDR2 is SYDVKM. The CDR3 contains 13 residues. Trimming removed 3 bases from V and 6 bases from J; junction bases left unmatched: 5. CDR3 bases: TGTGCCAGCAGTTTCGGCGGGAGTAGCGAGCAGTACTTC. This gives the protein CASSFGGSSEQYF.

V and J are TRBV6-5 and TRBJ1-2; weak D call: TRBD1 (6 bases). Germline assignment: CDR1 MNHEY and CDR2 SVGAGI. This CDR3 is built from 13 residues. Trimming stripped 8 bases from V and 1 base from J, with 11 bases between. The CDR3 nucleotides read TGTGCCAGCGCGGACAGTCATAACTATGGCTACACCTTC. This sequence encodes CASADSHNYGYTF.

The chain is built from TRBV10-3 and TRBJ2-7; D unclear. Trimming pared 0 bases from V and 1 base from J, leaving 7 bases between. The CDR3 consists of 14 residues. Germline CDR1 ENHRY, CDR2 SYGVKD. The CDR3 is CAISESAASYEQYF. The CDR3 region has the DNA TGTGCCATCAGTGAGTCGGCGGCTTCCTACGAGCAGTACTTC.

This clone occurred a few times. The germline gene is not matched at one end of the junction; a read error may be the cause. The chain is built from TRBV7-8 and TRBJ1-1; 8 bases map to TRBD1. Germline CDR1 SGHVS, CDR2 FQNEAQ. The CDR3 loop spans 16 amino acids. The CDR3 DNA reads TGTGCCAGCATCTTATCCAGGGGGCGCCGGGACACTGAAGCTTTCTTT. This translates into CASILSRGRRDTEAFF.

The chain has TRBV10-2 and TRBJ1-2; D ambiguous. The V gene's germline CDR1 is WSHSY and CDR2 SAAADI. This CDR3 has 15 residues. The V end was cut by 3 bases, the J end by 0 bases, with 11 bases between. The CDR3 coding sequence is TGCGCCAGCAGTGATAACGGGTTAGCTAACTATGGCTACACCTTC. Translated, it gives CASSDNGLANYGYTF.

The chain couples TRBV19 to TRBJ1-1, with no clear D. The CDR3 spans 16 residues. The germline gives CDR1 LNHDA, CDR2 SQIVND (reference sequence). The V end was cut by 7 bases, the J end by 1 base, with 19 bases between. CDR3 sequence: CASTKPPGAQNTEAFF. CDR3 sequence (DNA): TGTGCCAGTACAAAACCCCCGGGAGCCCAGAACACTGAAGCTTTCTTT.

V is TRBV7-9 and J is TRBJ2-1, with a weak D call TRBD2 (5 bases). This CDR3 contains 15 residues. In germline, CDR1 is SEHNR, CDR2 FQNEAQ (reference sequence). V dropped 0 bases and J dropped 0 bases, with 6 bases sitting between them. CDR3 nucleotide sequence: TGTGCCAGCAGCTTAGCAGGACTCTCCTACAATGAGCAGTTCTTC. This codes for CASSLAGLSYNEQFF. Together with reference TRBV7-9 and TRBJ2-1, the CDR3 gives the full variable domain: DTGVSQNPRHKITKRGQNVTFRCDPISEHNRLYWYRQTLGQGPEFLTYFQNEAQLEKSRLLSDRFSAERPKGSFSTLEIQRTEQGDSAMYLCASSLAGLSYNEQFFGPGTRLTVL.

The J gene is TRBJ1-6, the V gene TRBV2; TRBD1 aligns across 7 bases. CDR1 and CDR2 (germline): SNHLY, FYNNEI. V shed 7 bases, J shed 5 bases, and the junction held 2 bases outside the gene matches. The CDR3 is made up of 13 amino acids. The CDR3 nucleotides read TGTGCCAGCAAGACAGGGAATAATTCACCCCTCCACTTT. This gives the protein CASKTGNNSPLHF.

The chain has TRBV5-1 and TRBJ2-5; 8 nucleotides align to TRBD1. V trimming: 3 bases; J trimming: 1 base; junction bases outside the gene matches: 5. The CDR3 contains 15 residues. Germline V gives CDR1 SGHRS, CDR2 YFSETQ. The CDR3, as DNA: TGCGCCAGCAGCTCCTCTCAGGGGGCCCAAGAGACCCAGTACTTC. Translating gives CASSSSQGAQETQYF.

CDR3 nucleotide sequence: TGTGCCAGCAGTTTCGGTAGTTGGGAGCAGTTCTTC. Its protein is CASSFGSWEQFF. The rearrangement uses TRBV28 and TRBJ2-1, with unresolved D. Germline lookup yields CDR1 MDHEN and CDR2 SYDVKM. V gave up 3 bases and J gave up 10 bases, with 10 bases separating them. The CDR3 totals 12 residues.

Here the CDR3 reads CASSPSDRSYEQYF. The DNA of the CDR3 is TGTGCCAGCAGTCCCTCGGACAGGTCCTACGAGCAGTACTTC. The gene calls are TRBV27 and TRBJ2-7; TRBD1 agrees at 7 bases. The length of the CDR3 is 14 residues. The germline gives CDR1 MNHEY, CDR2 SMNVEV (reference sequence). J lost 1 base, V lost 5 bases, and 5 bases had no gene match.

Here the CDR3 DNA reads TGTGCCAGCAGCCAACAACTAGCTTTAGCCAAAAACATTCAGTACTTC. It encodes CASSQQLALAKNIQYF. The chain has TRBV3-1 (or the pseudogene TRBV3-2) and TRBJ2-4; D perhaps matches TRBD2 (6 bases). Per germline, CDR1 LGHDT and CDR2 YNNKEL (reference sequence). The CDR3 runs 16 residues. V was shortened by 2 bases and J by 0 bases, with 11 bases between the two germline ends.

The CDR3 DNA reads TGTGCCAGCAGCTTAGACAGCACCTACGAGCAGTACTTC. It specifies CASSLDSTYEQYF. The V call is TRBV7-2, the J call TRBJ2-7; D not certain. Germline CDR1 reads SGHTA; CDR2 reads FQGNSA. V dropped 1 base and J dropped 2 bases, with 6 bases sitting between them. CDR3 length: 13 residues.

V is TRBV18 and J is TRBJ2-7; possibly TRBD1 for D (5 bases). Trimming took 3 bases from V and 6 from J, leaving 12 bases between them. CDR1 is KGHSH and CDR2 is LQKENI in the germline V gene. CDR3 length: 13 amino acids. The CDR3 sequence is CASSPIGASEQYF. In DNA form, the CDR3 reads TGTGCCAGCTCACCTATAGGGGCCTCCGAGCAGTACTTC.

The V gene is TRBV11-3, the J gene TRBJ2-3; maybe TRBD1 (6 bases). V was cut by 5 bases and J by 6 bases, with 12 bases left in between. Germline CDR1 is SGHNT and CDR2 is YENEEA. The CDR3 loop spans 13 amino acids. This CDR3 reads CASSQGWLDTQYF. For the CDR3, the DNA is TGTGCCAGCAGCCAGGGGTGGTTGGATACGCAGTATTTT. The full variable domain, in which reference TRBV11-3 and TRBJ2-3 provide the parts outside the CDR3, is EAGVVQSPRYKIIEKKQPVAFWCNPISGHNTLYWYLQNLGQGPELLIRYENEEAVDDSQLPKDRFSAERLKGVDSTLKIQPAELGDSAVYLCASSQGWLDTQYFGPGTRLTVL.

This clone is a singleton in its sample. The chain joins TRBV7-8 to TRBJ1-5, with D perhaps matching TRBD1 (5 bases). With 1 base removed from V and 2 bases from J, the gap between germline ends came to 9 bases. Germline CDR1 reads SGHVS; CDR2 reads FQNEAQ. This CDR3 has 15 amino acids. The CDR3 nucleotides read TGTGCCAGCAGCTTAGGTCAGGGTCGCAATCAGCCCCAGCATTTT. Its translation is CASSLGQGRNQPQHF.

The genes are TRBV5-4 and TRBJ2-7, with D possibly matching TRBD2 (6 bases). The CDR3 contains 15 residues. Deletions cut 4 bases from V and 7 bases from J, with 21 bases between. Germline V lookup: CDR1 SGHNT, CDR2 YYREEE (reference sequence). In DNA, the CDR3 is TGTGCCAGCAGCAGAACTAGCTCCGCCCCTACAGAGCAGTACTTC. Its translation is CASSRTSSAPTEQYF.

The chain carries TRBV7-8 and TRBJ2-1; TRBD1 matches at 8 bases. CDR1 is SGHVS and CDR2 is FQNEAQ in the germline V gene. CDR3 size: 15 residues. With V trimmed by 4 bases and J by 4 bases, 6 bases remained unmatched. CDR3 bases: TGTGCCAGCAGCTCGGACAGGGCAGGGTACAATGAGCAGTTCTTC. Translation gives CASSSDRAGYNEQFF.